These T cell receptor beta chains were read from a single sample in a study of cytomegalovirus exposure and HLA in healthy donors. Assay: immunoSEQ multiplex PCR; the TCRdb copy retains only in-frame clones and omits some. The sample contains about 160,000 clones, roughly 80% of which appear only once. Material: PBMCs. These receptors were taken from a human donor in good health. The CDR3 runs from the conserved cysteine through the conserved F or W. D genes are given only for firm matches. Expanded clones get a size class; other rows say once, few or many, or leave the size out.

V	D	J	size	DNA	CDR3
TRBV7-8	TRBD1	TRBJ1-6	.	TGTGCCAGCCAGCAGGGGACAGGGCTGGGTTCACCCCTCCACTTT	CASQQGTGLGSPLHF
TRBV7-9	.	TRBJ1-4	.	TGTGCCAGCAGCTCCTCCATTGGGTCGGGGAAAGCGACTAATGAAAAACTGTTTTTT	CASSSSIGSGKATNEKLFF
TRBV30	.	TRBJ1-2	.	TGTGCCTGGAGTGTCCCGGGGGGCTCATACTATGGCTACACCTTC	CAWSVPGGSYYGYTF
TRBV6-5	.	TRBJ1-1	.	TGTGCCAGCAGTTACTCGCCTAGCGGGGGGACTGAAGCTTTCTTT	CASSYSPSGGTEAFF
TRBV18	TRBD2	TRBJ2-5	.	TGTGCCAGCTCAGCAACTAGCGGGAGGGGGCAAGAGACCCAGTACTTC	CASSATSGRGQETQYF
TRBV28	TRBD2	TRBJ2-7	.	TGTGCCAGCACCCTCGGGGGGGGTCCCTACGAGCAGTACTTC	CASTLGGGPYEQYF
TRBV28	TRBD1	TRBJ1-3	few	TGTGCCAGCAGTTTAGGGACAGGGGCAGAAAACACCATATATTTT	CASSLGTGAENTIYF
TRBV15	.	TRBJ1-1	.	TGTGCCACCGGAGGAGGGATGAACACTGAAGCTTTCTTT	CATGGGMNTEAFF
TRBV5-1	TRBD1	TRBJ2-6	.	TGCGCCAGCAGGGACAGGGAAACTGGTGGGGCCAACGTCCTGACTTTC	CASRDRETGGANVLTF
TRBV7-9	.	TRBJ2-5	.	TGTGCCAGCGTCTCCTCAGGCCAAGAGACCCAGTACTTC	CASVSSGQETQYF
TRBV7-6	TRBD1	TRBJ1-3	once	TGTGCCAGCAGCCCAGGGACAGGGACTGGAAACACCATATATTTT	CASSPGTGTGNTIYF
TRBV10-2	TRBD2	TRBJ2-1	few	TGCGCCAGCATGGCGGGGGGGCCCGCTGAGCAGTTCTTC	CASMAGGPAEQFF
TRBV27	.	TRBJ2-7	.	TGTGCCAGCAGTTTATCCCAGGCCTACGAGCAGTACTTC	CASSLSQAYEQYF
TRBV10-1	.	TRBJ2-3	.	TGCGCCAGCAGTGAGTCGCCCCCAGGCCCGCAGTATTTT	CASSESPPGPQYF
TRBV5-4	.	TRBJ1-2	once	TGTGCCAGCAGCGCGACCACAGGAGAAGCTAACTATGGCTACACCTTC	CASSATTGEANYGYTF
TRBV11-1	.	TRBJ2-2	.	TGTGCCAGCAGCTTAAATAGCGGGAACACCGGGGAGCTGTTTTTT	CASSLNSGNTGELFF
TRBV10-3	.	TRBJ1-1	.	TGTGCCATCCATCAGGCGGGGGACACTGAAGCTTTCTTT	CAIHQAGDTEAFF
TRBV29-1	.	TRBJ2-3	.	TGCAGCGTTGAAGATCTTTGGCAGGGGACAGATACGCAGTATTTT	CSVEDLWQGTDTQYF
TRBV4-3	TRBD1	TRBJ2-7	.	TGCGCCAGCAGCCAATCACAGGGGCTGGTCTACGAGCAGTACTTC	CASSQSQGLVYEQYF
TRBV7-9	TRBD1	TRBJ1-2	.	TGTGCCAGCAGTTCCGGACAGGGCAAAATTCTCGGCTACACCTTC	CASSSGQGKILGYTF
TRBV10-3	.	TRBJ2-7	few	TGTGCCATCAGTGATAGGGTTGGGGTCGGGAACTCCTACGAGCAGTACTTC	CAISDRVGVGNSYEQYF
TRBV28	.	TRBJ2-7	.	TGTGCCAGCAGTCTTGACACGTACGAGCAGTACTTC	CASSLDTYEQYF
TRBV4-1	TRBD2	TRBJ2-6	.	TGCGCCAGCAGCCAAGAGGGACTAGCGGGACCCCGTCCTCTCTCTGGGGCCAACGTCCTGACTTTC	CASSQEGLAGPRPLSGANVLTF
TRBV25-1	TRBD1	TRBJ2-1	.	TGTGCCAGCAGTGAAAGGGGGGACAGGGCGTACAATGAGCAGTTCTTC	CASSERGDRAYNEQFF